This T cell receptor beta chain was recovered during a study of spatial heterogeneity in lung cancer. Study-level information: Sequencing was performed on follow-up PBMC samples when available, collected at a median of approximately 26 months after resection. Consistently, beta-chain sequences turned up in larger numbers than alpha-chain sequences did. Whole-study findings and limits: Whereas they appeared in blood less at follow-up, ubiquitous expanded tumor TCRs appeared there more at resection.

Documented time point: blood at routine non-recurrence follow-up after resection. Material for sequencing was whole RNA from tumor, nontumor lung or frozen PBMC, left unsorted. TCRdb processed the 5' RACE reads anew with MiXCR; each CDR3 protein has one entry. The table has about 110,000 distinct CDR3 sequences, 10% to 11% seen once; the top ten hold less than 25%. Worth noting for this clonotype: Antigen: not known.

The sequence came from a female donor with early-stage non-small cell lung cancer. The sequences come from PBMCs, collected at follow-up.

Written as DNA, the CDR3 is TGCGCCAGCAGCTTCTCCTACTCGTCCTACGAGCAGTACGTC. This codes for CASSFSYSSYEQYV. The V call is TRBV5-1, the J call TRBJ2-7; no clear D gene. The CDR3 sequence is 14 residues long. Per the germline V gene, CDR1 is SGHRS and CDR2 is YFSETQ. Trimming left V 2 bases short and J 1 base short, with 10 bases between.